This T cell receptor (beta chain) was obtained from a study of T cell responses to AZD1222 COVID-19 vaccine (dated by TCRdb to 2020 to 2022). With respect to the entire study: Because spike-specific TCR depth and breadth did not differ between the two schedules, AZD1222 recipients who got a second dose at roughly 4 weeks were pooled with those who got a second dose at roughly 12 weeks. A total of approximately 250 trial participants underwent TCR sequencing, of whom nearly 210 had received two doses of AZD1222 and about 26 had received two doses of the MenACWY control vaccine. Trial participants were enrolled by age into subgroups of 18-55, 56-69 and 70-plus years, and about 150, 27 and 61 TCR-sequenced participants, respectively, were included in these subgroups. Broader findings and caveats from the paper: Nearly half of unique spike-specific TCRs reportedly recognized epitopes outside regions mutated in the B.1.351 and B.1.1.7 variants. Most participants were white British and females outnumbered males, and the authors suggested that clonal diversity may have been underestimated. A significant rise in spike-specific TCR breadth and depth was observed after two AZD1222 doses relative to day 0 and relative to MenACWY recipients. The whole spike protein was spanned by vaccine-associated CD4 TCRs, and dominant responses were seen in regions 160-218 and 743-854. Because no day 14 peak-response samples were available, the repertoires could be characterized only after the peak T cell response. Conclusions about previously exposed vaccinees are limited, since just 5 or 6 AZD1222 recipients were seropositive for SARS-CoV-2 at baseline. The 56-69-year group was small, and its depth increase did not reach significance, likely because of low power.

For CDR1 and CDR2, the germline V gene (reference sequence) lists MNHEY and SMNVEV. Here V drops 4 bases and J drops 7 bases, and the junction holds 7 bases not matched to any gene. Reading from cysteine to phenylalanine, the CDR3 counts 15 amino acids. This entry keeps only the CDR3 DNA: 45 bases, framed from base 1. Explained via the paper, the time point label denotes: baseline before first vaccination. The vaccinee samples were drawn from two UK trials, COV001 and COV002, one of which was a single-blind randomized controlled phase 2/3 trial testing AZD1222 (ChAdOx1 nCoV-19) in healthy adults. For TCRbeta chain sequencing, PBMC samples were collected from trial participants at day 0 and at day 28 after the second dose. Comment on this clone: Its cognate antigen has yet to be identified. Base qualities are not provided; no much larger clone lies one nucleotide away.

The CDR3 regions of human TCRbeta chains were analyzed by immunosequencing. For the original study's pipeline: Repertoire TCRs were matched against a reference library of SARS-CoV-2-specific TCRs generated with the MIRA antigen-specificity platform. Breadth meant the fraction of unique TCRs that were SARS-CoV-2-associated, whereas depth meant the fraction of total T cells that were SARS-CoV-2-associated. Using the MIRA data, each spike-specific TCR was mapped to the spike region that the TCR reacts to and placed in a CD4 or CD8 class. Log10-transformed breadth and depth values were compared by one-way ANOVA with Sidak's multiple comparisons tests. Not all clones reach the TCRdb copy of this immuneACCESS table, which keeps in-frame sequences only. Checked studies attribute under half of the gap to unresolved V genes and leave the rest unexplained. From that table come the V and J calls and clone size; the DNA was used to work out D and trimming. The sample table shows about 120,000 clones, and 80% to 90% are seen once. Less than 10% of the sample comes from the top ten.

The sample consisted of peripheral blood, taken on day 0 of AZD1222 vaccination. The V and J segments used are TRBV27 and TRBJ2-1; 10 nucleotides in the junction match TRBD2. The TCR was taken from an adult in good health. The nucleotides read TGTGCCAGCAGTTCCCTAGCGGGAGCCGGAAATGAGCAGTTCTTC. Protein translation: CASSSLAGAGNEQFF.